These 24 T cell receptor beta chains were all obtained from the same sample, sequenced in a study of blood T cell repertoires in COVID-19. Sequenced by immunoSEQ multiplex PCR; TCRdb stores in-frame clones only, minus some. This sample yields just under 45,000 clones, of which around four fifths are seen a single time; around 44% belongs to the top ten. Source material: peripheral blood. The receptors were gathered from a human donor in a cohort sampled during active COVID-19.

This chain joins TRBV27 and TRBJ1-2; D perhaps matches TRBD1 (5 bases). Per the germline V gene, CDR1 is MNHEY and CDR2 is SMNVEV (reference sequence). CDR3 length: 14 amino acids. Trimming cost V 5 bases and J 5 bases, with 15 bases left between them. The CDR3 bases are TGTGCCAGCAGTCCCTGGGGGGGGGAATATGGCTACACCTTC. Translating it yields CASSPWGGEYGYTF.

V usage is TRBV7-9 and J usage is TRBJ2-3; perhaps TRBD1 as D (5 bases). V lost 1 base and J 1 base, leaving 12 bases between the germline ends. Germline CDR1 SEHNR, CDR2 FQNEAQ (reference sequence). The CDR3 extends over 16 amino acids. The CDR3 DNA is TGTGCCAGCAGCTTAGACCCTTGGGGCGGCACAGATACGCAGTATTTT. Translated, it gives CASSLDPWGGTDTQYF. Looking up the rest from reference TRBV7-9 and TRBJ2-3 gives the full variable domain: DTGVSQNPRHKITKRGQNVTFRCDPISEHNRLYWYRQTLGQGPEFLTYFQNEAQLEKSRLLSDRFSAERPKGSFSTLEIQRTEQGDSAMYLCASSLDPWGGTDTQYFGPGTRLTVL.

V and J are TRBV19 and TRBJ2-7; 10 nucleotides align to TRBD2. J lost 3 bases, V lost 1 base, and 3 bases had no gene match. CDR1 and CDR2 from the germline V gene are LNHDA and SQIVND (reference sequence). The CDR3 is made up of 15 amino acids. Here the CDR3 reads CASSIVAGGLYEQYF. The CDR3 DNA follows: TGTGCCAGTAGTATAGTAGCGGGGGGCCTCTACGAGCAGTACTTC.

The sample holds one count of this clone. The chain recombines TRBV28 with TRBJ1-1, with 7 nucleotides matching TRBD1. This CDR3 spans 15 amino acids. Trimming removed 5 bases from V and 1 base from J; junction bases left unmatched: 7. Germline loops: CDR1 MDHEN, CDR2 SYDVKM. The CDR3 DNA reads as TGTGCCAGCAGTATCTCCAGGGGGGCGAACACTGAAGCTTTCTTT. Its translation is CASSISRGANTEAFF.

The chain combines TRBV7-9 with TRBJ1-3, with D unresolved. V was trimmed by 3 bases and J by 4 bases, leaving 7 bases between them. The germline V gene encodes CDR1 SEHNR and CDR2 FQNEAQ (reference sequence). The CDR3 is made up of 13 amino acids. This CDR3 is CASSLGRGNTIYF. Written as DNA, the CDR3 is TGTGCCAGCAGCTTGGGCAGGGGAAACACCATATATTTT.

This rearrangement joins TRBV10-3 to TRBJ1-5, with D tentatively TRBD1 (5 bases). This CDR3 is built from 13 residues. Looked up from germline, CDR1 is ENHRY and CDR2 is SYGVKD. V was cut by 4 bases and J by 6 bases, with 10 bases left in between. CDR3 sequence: CAISVGGTQPQHF. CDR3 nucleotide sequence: TGTGCCATCAGTGTGGGGGGAACTCAGCCCCAGCATTTT.

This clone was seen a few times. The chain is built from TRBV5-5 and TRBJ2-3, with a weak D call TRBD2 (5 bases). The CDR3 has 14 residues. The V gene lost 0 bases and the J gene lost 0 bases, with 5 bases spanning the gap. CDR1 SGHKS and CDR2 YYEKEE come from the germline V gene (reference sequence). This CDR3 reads CASSLGTSTDTQYF. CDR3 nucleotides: TGTGCCAGCAGCTTGGGGACTAGCACAGATACGCAGTATTTT.

The CDR3 sequence: CASSTTGDTGELFF. For the CDR3, the DNA is TGTGCCAGTAGTACCACAGGGGACACCGGGGAGCTGTTTTTT. This sequence joins TRBV19 and TRBJ2-2; 7 bases are a match to TRBD1. The trim removed 4 bases at V and 3 bases at J, leaving 2 bases unmatched. From germline, CDR1 is LNHDA and CDR2 SQIVND (reference sequence). The CDR3 spans 14 residues. The complete variable domain, with remaining parts taken from reference TRBV19 and TRBJ2-2, reads DGGITQSPKYLFRKEGQNVTLSCEQNLNHDAMYWYRQDPGQGLRLIYYSQIVNDFQKGDIAEGYSVSREKKESFPLTVTSAQKNPTAFYLCASSTTGDTGELFFGEGSRLTVL.

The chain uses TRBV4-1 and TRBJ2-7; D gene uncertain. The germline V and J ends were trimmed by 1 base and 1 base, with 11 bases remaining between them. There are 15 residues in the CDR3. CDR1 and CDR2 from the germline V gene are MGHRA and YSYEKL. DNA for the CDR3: TGCGCCAGCAGCCAAGTGGCAGGCCCATCCTACGAGCAGTACTTC. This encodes CASSQVAGPSYEQYF.

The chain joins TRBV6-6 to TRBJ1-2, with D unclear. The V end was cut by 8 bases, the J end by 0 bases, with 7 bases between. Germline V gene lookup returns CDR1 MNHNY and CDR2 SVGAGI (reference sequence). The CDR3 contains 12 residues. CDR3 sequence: CASLAANYGYTF. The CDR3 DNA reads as TGTGCCAGCTTGGCAGCTAACTATGGCTACACCTTC.

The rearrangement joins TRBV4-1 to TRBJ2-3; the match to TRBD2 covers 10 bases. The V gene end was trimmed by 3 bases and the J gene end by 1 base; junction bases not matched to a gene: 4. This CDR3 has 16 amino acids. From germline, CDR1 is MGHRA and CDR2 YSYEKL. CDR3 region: CASSHWGTSGTDTQYF. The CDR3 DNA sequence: TGCGCCAGCAGCCACTGGGGGACTAGCGGCACAGATACGCAGTATTTT.

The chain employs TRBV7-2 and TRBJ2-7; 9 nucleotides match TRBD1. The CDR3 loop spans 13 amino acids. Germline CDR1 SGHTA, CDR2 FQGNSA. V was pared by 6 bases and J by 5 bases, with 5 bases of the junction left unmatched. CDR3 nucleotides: TGTGCCAGCAGTAGGGGACAGGGAAACGAGCAGTACTTC. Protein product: CASSRGQGNEQYF.

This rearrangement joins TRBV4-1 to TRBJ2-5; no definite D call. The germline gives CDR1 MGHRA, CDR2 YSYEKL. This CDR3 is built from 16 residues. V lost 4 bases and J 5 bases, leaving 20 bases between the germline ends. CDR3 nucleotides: TGCGCCAGCAGCCCCGATCCCCTCTTAATCGGGGAGACCCAGTACTTC. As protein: CASSPDPLLIGETQYF.

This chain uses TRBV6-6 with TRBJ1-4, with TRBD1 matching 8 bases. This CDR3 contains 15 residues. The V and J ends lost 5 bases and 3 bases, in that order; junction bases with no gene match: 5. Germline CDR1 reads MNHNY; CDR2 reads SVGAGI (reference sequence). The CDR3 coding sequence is TGTGCCAGCAGTAGAAACAGGGGGGCTAATGAAAAACTGTTTTTT. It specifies CASSRNRGANEKLFF.

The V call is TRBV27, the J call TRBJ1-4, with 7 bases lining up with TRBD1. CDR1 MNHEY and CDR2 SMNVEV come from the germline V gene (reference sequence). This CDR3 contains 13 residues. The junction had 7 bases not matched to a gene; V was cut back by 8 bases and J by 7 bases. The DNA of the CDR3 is TGTGCCAGCGGAGGGGGCCTAGGTGAAAAACTGTTTTTT. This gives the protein CASGGGLGEKLFF.

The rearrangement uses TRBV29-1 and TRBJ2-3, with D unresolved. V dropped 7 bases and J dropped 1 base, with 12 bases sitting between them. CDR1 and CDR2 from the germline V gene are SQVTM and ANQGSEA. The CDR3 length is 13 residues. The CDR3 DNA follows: TGCAGCGCCGAGTCGGTCGGCACAGATACGCAGTATTTT. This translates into CSAESVGTDTQYF.

The CDR3 protein is CASSSGLTGYEQYV. The CDR3 region has the DNA TGCGCCAGCAGCTCCGGCCTGACAGGGTACGAGCAGTACGTC. The chain couples TRBV5-1 to TRBJ2-7; 7 positions match TRBD1. The CDR3 covers 14 residues. The V gene end was trimmed by 3 bases and the J gene end by 4 bases; junction bases not matched to a gene: 7. Germline V gene sequence: CDR1 SGHRS, CDR2 YFSETQ.

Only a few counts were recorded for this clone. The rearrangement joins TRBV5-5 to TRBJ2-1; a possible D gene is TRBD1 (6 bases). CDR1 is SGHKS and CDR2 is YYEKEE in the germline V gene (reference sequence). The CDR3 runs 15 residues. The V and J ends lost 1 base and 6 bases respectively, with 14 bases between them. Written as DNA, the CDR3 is TGTGCCAGCAGCTTGCGAGGACAGCAAACCAATGAGCAGTTCTTC. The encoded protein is CASSLRGQQTNEQFF. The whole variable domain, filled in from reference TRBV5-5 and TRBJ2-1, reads DAGVTQSPTHLIKTRGQQVTLRCSPISGHKSVSWYQQVLGQGPQFIFQYYEKEERGRGNFPDRFSARQFPNYSSELNVNALLLGDSALYLCASSLRGQQTNEQFFGPGTRLTVL.

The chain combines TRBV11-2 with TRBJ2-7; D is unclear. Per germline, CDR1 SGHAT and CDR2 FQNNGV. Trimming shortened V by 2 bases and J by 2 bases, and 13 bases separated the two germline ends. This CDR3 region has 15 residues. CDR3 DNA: TGTGCCAGCAGCTTACGTTCTGTGAGGACCTACGAGCAGTACTTC. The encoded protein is CASSLRSVRTYEQYF.

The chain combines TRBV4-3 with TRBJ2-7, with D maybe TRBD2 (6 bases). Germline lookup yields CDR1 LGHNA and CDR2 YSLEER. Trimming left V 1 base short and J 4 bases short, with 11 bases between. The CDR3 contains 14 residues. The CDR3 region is CASSQGRGLYEQYF. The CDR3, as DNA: TGCGCCAGCAGCCAAGGTCGGGGGTTGTACGAGCAGTACTTC.

CDR3 nucleotide sequence: TGTGCCAGCAGTGTGGAGGGGACCGGTTCACCCCTCCACTTT. Protein sequence: CASSVEGTGSPLHF. This rearrangement joins TRBV2 to TRBJ1-6; maybe TRBD1 (5 bases). V was shortened by 4 bases and J by 9 bases, with 13 bases between the two germline ends. Germline loops: CDR1 SNHLY, CDR2 FYNNEI. The CDR3 totals 14 residues.

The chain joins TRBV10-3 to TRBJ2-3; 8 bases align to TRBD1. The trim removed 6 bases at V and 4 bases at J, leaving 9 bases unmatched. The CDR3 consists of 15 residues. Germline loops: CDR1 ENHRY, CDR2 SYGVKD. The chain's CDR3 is CAIRLQGEGADTQYF. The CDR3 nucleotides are TGTGCCATCAGACTACAGGGGGAAGGGGCAGATACGCAGTATTTT.

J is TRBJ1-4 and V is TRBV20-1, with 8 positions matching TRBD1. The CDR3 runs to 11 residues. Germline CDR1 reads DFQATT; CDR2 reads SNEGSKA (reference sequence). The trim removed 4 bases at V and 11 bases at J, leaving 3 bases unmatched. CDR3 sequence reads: CSAITGGKLFF. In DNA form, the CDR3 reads TGCAGTGCTATTACAGGGGGTAAACTGTTTTTT.

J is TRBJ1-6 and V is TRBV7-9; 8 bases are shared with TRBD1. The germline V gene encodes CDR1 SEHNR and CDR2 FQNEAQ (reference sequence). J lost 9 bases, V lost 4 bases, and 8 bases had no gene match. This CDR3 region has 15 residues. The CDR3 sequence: CASSSGQVASSPLHF. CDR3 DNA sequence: TGTGCCAGCAGCTCGGGACAGGTGGCATCTTCACCCCTCCACTTT.